The 10 T cell receptor beta chains below were found in one sample sequenced in a study of cytotoxic CD8 clonotypes in ibrutinib-treated CLL. The method was immunoSEQ multiplex PCR; TCRdb's version includes in-frame clones alone and lacks a portion of them. The sample lists over 200,000 clones; over 65% were seen once. This material consisted of PBMCs, taken after 12 months of ibrutinib treatment. The receptor set was obtained from a human donor with chronic lymphocytic leukemia.

Only one count was recorded for this clone. The chain is built from TRBV6-5 and TRBJ1-1; 10 bases line up with TRBD1. The CDR3 has 15 residues. Germline CDR1 MNHEY, CDR2 SVGAGI. V lost 5 bases, J lost 6 bases, and 9 bases stayed unmatched. CDR3 nucleotides: TGTGCCAGCAGTAGGGGCGGGACAGGGGACCCTGAAGCTTTCTTT. It specifies CASSRGGTGDPEAFF.

The chain carries TRBV4-3 and TRBJ2-2; weak D call: TRBD2 (6 bases). The CDR3 sequence is 17 residues long. V was clipped by 1 base and J by 7 bases, with 19 bases between them. CDR1 LGHNA and CDR2 YSLEER come from the germline V gene. This chain's CDR3 is CASSQVALAGNRGELFF. CDR3 in DNA: TGCGCCAGCAGCCAAGTAGCGCTTGCGGGGAACCGCGGGGAGCTGTTTTTT.

CDR3 sequence reads: CAWSQETQYF. CDR3 DNA sequence: TGTGCCTGGAGTCAGGAGACCCAGTACTTC. The chain employs TRBV30 and TRBJ2-5, with no clear D. Germline values: CDR1 GTSNPN, CDR2 SVGIG (reference sequence). This CDR3 has 10 residues. Trimming shortened V by 2 bases and J by 5 bases, and 3 bases separated the two germline ends.

A remark on this clone: At one end the junction does not follow the germline gene, possibly because of a read error. The chain links TRBV5-1 to TRBJ2-5, with a weak D call TRBD1 (7 bases). This CDR3 spans 15 amino acids. In germline, CDR1 is SGHRS, CDR2 YFSETQ. The CDR3 region is CASRLGGQLQETQYF. Here the CDR3 DNA reads TGCGCCAGCCGCTTGGGGGGACAGCTCCAAGAGACCCAGTACTTC.

V usage is TRBV14 and J usage is TRBJ2-7; possibly TRBD1 or TRBD2 for D (5 bases each). This CDR3 spans 15 amino acids. Per the germline V gene, CDR1 is SGHDN and CDR2 is FVKESK. V was trimmed by 1 base and J by 6 bases, leaving 16 bases between them. Written as DNA, the CDR3 is TGTGCCAGCAGCCAAGTCGGGACGGATGCCGGCGAGCAGTACTTC. Translating it yields CASSQVGTDAGEQYF.

The V gene is TRBV7-2, the J gene TRBJ2-7; 8 nucleotides line up with TRBD2. From germline, CDR1 is SGHTA and CDR2 FQGNSA. V shed 1 base and J 1 base; nucleotides not matched to a gene: 3. The CDR3 length is 15 residues. In nucleotides, the CDR3 is TGTGCCAGCAGCTTAGGCGGGGGGCTTTCCTACGAGCAGTACTTC. Its protein product is CASSLGGGLSYEQYF.

This chain joins TRBV11-2 and TRBJ1-1, with D uncertain. CDR3 length: 11 amino acids. Germline lookup yields CDR1 SGHAT and CDR2 FQNNGV. The V end was cut by 0 bases, the J end by 5 bases, with 1 base between. The CDR3 bases are TGTGCCAGCAGCTTAGATACTGAAGCTTTCTTT. Residues: CASSLDTEAFF.

The chain has TRBV19 and TRBJ1-2, with D possibly TRBD1 on 6 matching bases. CDR1 and CDR2 from the germline V gene are LNHDA and SQIVND (reference sequence). The CDR3 consists of 14 residues. Trimming removed 6 bases from V and 0 bases from J, with 11 bases in between. CDR3 nucleotides: TGTGCCAGTAGGGAGGACAGTACTAACTATGGCTACACCTTC. Protein: CASREDSTNYGYTF.

The chain employs TRBV11-3 and TRBJ2-7; 9 positions agree with TRBD2. The CDR3 runs to 15 residues. With V trimmed by 5 bases and J by 4 bases, 9 bases remained unmatched. Germline values: CDR1 SGHNT, CDR2 YENEEA. The CDR3 loop reads CASSRSGTSRYEQYF. The CDR3, as DNA: TGTGCCAGCAGCCGCTCCGGGACTAGCAGATACGAGCAGTACTTC.

A note on this clone: One end of the junction fails to match germline, which may point to a read error. The rearrangement links TRBV7-2 to TRBJ2-3; TRBD2 is a possible D gene (7 bases). CDR1 and CDR2 from the germline V gene are SGHTA and FQGNSA. The CDR3 spans 14 residues. The CDR3 protein is CASSPQRGGGREDF. CDR3 in DNA: TGTGCCAGCAGCCCCCAGCGGGGTGGGGGGCGCGAGGATTTT.